What follows is one T cell receptor beta chain and its context. Assay used: immunoSEQ multiplex PCR; TCRdb lists only in-frame clones, some missing. The sample lists 2 million or so clones, roughly 94% occurring once. The sample comes from a study of shared clonotypes between healthy human individuals. The sequenced sample was naive CD4+ T cells sorted from blood. Subset noted: CD45RA+ positively selected. The sequence came from a man aged 18 to 30 in good health.

The CDR3 bases are TGTGCCAGCAGCTTGGAGGCAGGAAAATACTCCTACGAGCAGTACTTC. It is translated as CASSLEAGKYSYEQYF. V is TRBV5-6 and J is TRBJ2-7; D is uncertain. CDR1 is SGHDT, CDR2 YYEEEE, per germline. The V end was cut by 0 bases, the J end by 0 bases, with 13 bases between. The CDR3 runs 16 residues.